The rows below give T cell receptor beta chains drawn from one sample of a study of blood T cells in healthy people across ages. Each CDR3 protein is one row after TCRdb ran MiXCR on the 5' RACE reads. The repertoire includes hundreds of thousands of distinct CDR3 sequences, 25% to 30% of them detected once, and roughly 17% sits in the top ten. The sequenced material came from blood. These receptors all come from an elderly woman in good health. Both conserved end residues are part of each CDR3.

v_call,cdr3_aa
TRBV4-3,CASSQGPTSGEGTQYF
TRBV28,CASRNRGRGTDTQYF
TRBV7-9,CASSFLYSVDTQYF
TRBV4-3,CASSQAAADTQYF
TRBV12-3/TRBV12-4,CASSRQRGASGELFF
TRBV20-1,CSAHRQGFSYGYTF
TRBV3-1,CASSQDITGYDYTF
TRBV20-1,CSARTGGANSPLHF
TRBV6-2/TRBV6-3,CASSPMTGVPSGANVLTF
TRBV12-3/TRBV12-4,CASSIQGFTGELFF
TRBV20-1,CSVPKPASRTQYF
TRBV6-6,CASSYLSSRANVLTF
TRBV12-3/TRBV12-4,CASRVSGASSYEQYF
TRBV6-2/TRBV6-3,CASRRGPGELFF
TRBV5-1,CASSVGTRGETQYF
TRBV7-9,CASSESGGLLNNEQYF
TRBV6-5,CASRLQGKNDSPLHF
TRBV11-2,CASSSMWGETQYF
TRBV11-1,CASSLIFRGDYSNQPQHF
TRBV12-3/TRBV12-4,CASSSRGRDDTQYF
TRBV7-6,CASSPSLLIHNEQFF
TRBV7-9,CASIPTGLERIEQYF
TRBV10-3,CAISEWVAGQETQYF
TRBV6-5,CASSFTWSGYGYTF
TRBV4-1,CASSQERGGLSSQFF
TRBV18,CASGRGGAYGNEQFF
TRBV6-2/TRBV6-3,CASRPSGGNTGELFF
TRBV7-8,CASSRDRAAAYTGELFF
TRBV12-3/TRBV12-4,CASSPPGGSYNEQYF
TRBV4-2,CASSREQGVNTEAFF
TRBV11-3,CASSLVGDLAGRGKRTQYF
TRBV10-1,CASSEESGIFTEQYF
TRBV3-1,CASSQGVIGTQYF
TRBV29-1,CSVERRTQYF
TRBV3-1,CASRNIANTGELFF
TRBV19,CASSSVWTSGARTDTQYF
TRBV20-1,CSARDKGQFSSGANVRTF
TRBV20-1,CSAAAYTF
TRBV7-2,CASSLNPRNQPQHF
TRBV6-2/TRBV6-3,CASSSNGQGGSPLHF
TRBV6-2/TRBV6-3,CASSFADNTEAFF
TRBV5-1,CASATSGGIPSSYNEQFF
TRBV20-1,CSASPGAGRTDTQYF
TRBV12-3/TRBV12-4,CASSLIPQGFANSPLHF
TRBV7-9,CASVLAGANEKLFF
TRBV5-8,CASSFAYYEQYF
TRBV7-6,CASSPRGATYEQYF
TRBV5-1,CASSKLGQAPSPLHF
TRBV21-1,CASSKVNRDRVLGYTF